The 6 T cell receptor beta chains listed next were all sequenced from one sample in a study of T-cell reconstitution after alpha-beta-depleted transplantation in children (dated by TCRdb to about 2016). The receptor library was made with PCR. Reads for this sample came from an Illumina HiSeq 2500. TCR libraries were prepared with molecular barcoding, using unique molecular identifiers to normalize TCRbeta repertoire quantification. TCRdb reprocessed the public reads (quality trimming at Q25 with fastp, clone calling with MiXCR) and kept in-frame beta chains. When rows share a CDR3 protein, they turn into one entry using the most common DNA and genes. This sample has 300,000 to 350,000 distinct CDR3 sequences in its table, and around 25% of those were observed once. Approximately 11% of the sample is held by the ten biggest clonotypes. The sample's treatment or condition, from its label and the paper: allogeneic hematopoietic cell transplantation with graft depleted of TCRalphabeta T cells and CD19 B cells.

Sequenced material: PBMCs, mostly from graft donor cells, taken 180 days after TCRalphabeta/CD19-depleted stem cell transplant. These receptors originate from a male patient aged 10 to 17 who had a stem cell transplant for acute lymphoblastic leukemia, so the T cells may come from the graft donor.

This clonotype was observed many times. The gene calls are TRBV20-1 and TRBJ1-2; no firm D call. The CDR3 sequence is 12 residues long. CDR1 is DFQATT, CDR2 SNEGSKA, per germline (reference sequence). The germline V and J ends were trimmed by 3 bases and 4 bases, with 9 bases remaining between them. CDR3 sequence (DNA): TGCAGTGCTAGGGGTTCATCCTATGGCTACACCTTC. Its protein is CSARGSSYGYTF.

This clonotype was seen more than once but under ten times. The chain joins TRBV29-1 to TRBJ2-4; 7 positions agree with TRBD2. V shed 0 bases, J shed 4 bases, and the junction held 6 bases outside the gene matches. This CDR3 contains 15 residues. CDR1 is SQVTM, CDR2 ANQGSEA, per germline. The CDR3 sequence is CSVEDGGTTKNIQYF. The CDR3 DNA reads as TGCAGCGTTGAAGATGGGGGGACTACGAAAAACATTCAGTACTTC.

The table lists this clonotype with a few counts. The rearrangement uses TRBV27 and TRBJ1-1, with a tentative D call TRBD1 (5 bases). The CDR3 has 12 residues. Germline V gene data show CDR1 as MNHEY and CDR2 as SMNVEV (reference sequence). V was cut by 7 bases and J by 1 base, with 7 bases left in between. CDR3 sequence (DNA): TGTGCCAGCATTGGGGGGAACACTGAAGCTTTCTTT. Protein: CASIGGNTEAFF.

The V and J genes are TRBV6-5 and TRBJ1-5; D possibly corresponds to TRBD1 (6 bases). V dropped 5 bases and J dropped 2 bases, with 19 bases sitting between them. The CDR3 runs 17 residues. Germline V gives CDR1 MNHEY, CDR2 SVGAGI. The CDR3 spells CASSHLLPQGRNQPQHF. The CDR3 DNA reads TGTGCCAGCAGTCACCTCCTCCCACAGGGACGCAATCAGCCCCAGCATTTT.

Written as DNA, the CDR3 is TGTGCCAGTAGTCGCGACACCATCTACGAGCAGTACTTC. Protein sequence: CASSRDTIYEQYF. This chain joins TRBV19 and TRBJ2-7; D unresolved. CDR3 length equals 13 residues. Germline V lookup: CDR1 LNHDA, CDR2 SQIVND (reference sequence). Trimming stripped 5 bases from V and 3 bases from J, with 11 bases between.

This clonotype has just a few counts. The CDR3 DNA sequence: TGCGCCAGCAGGCACTTTGAGATAGGCACAGATACGCAGTATTTT. This codes for CASRHFEIGTDTQYF. The chain employs TRBV4-1 and TRBJ2-3; no firm D call. This CDR3 spans 15 amino acids. The ends were cut back, 6 bases at V and 1 base at J, with 14 bases in the middle. Germline V gives CDR1 MGHRA, CDR2 YSYEKL.